The following is a TCR beta chain sequence with its context. This entry comes from a study of blood T cell repertoires in COVID-19. The assay was immunoSEQ multiplex PCR, and TCRdb's table has in-frame clones only and misses some. The table includes 150,000 or so clones, about 81% detected once. The CDR3 is made up of 15 amino acids. Germline CDR1 and CDR2: SGHRS and YFSETQ. After removal of 1 base from V and 6 bases from J, the junction contained 6 bases not matched to a gene. Sequenced input: peripheral blood. The clonotype originates from a man aged 60 to 75 with active or convalescent COVID-19. The chain joins TRBV5-1 to TRBJ2-2; 7 nucleotides agree with TRBD2. This CDR3 is CASSLFAGVPGELFF. Here the CDR3 DNA reads TGCGCCAGCAGCTTGTTCGCGGGAGTACCCGGGGAGCTGTTTTTT.